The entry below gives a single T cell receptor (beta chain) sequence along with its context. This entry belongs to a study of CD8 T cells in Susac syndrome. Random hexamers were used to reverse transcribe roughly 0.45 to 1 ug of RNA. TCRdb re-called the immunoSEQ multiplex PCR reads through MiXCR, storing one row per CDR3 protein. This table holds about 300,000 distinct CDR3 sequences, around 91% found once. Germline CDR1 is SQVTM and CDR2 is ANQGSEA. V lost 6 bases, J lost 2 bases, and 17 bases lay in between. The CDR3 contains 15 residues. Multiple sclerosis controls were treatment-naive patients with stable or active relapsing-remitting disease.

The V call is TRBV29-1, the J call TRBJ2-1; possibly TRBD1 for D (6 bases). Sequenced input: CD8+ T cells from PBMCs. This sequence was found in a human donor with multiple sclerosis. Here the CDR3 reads CSVPTRDTAYNEQFF. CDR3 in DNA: TGCAGCGTCCCCACTCGGGACACGGCCTACAATGAGCAGTTCTTC.